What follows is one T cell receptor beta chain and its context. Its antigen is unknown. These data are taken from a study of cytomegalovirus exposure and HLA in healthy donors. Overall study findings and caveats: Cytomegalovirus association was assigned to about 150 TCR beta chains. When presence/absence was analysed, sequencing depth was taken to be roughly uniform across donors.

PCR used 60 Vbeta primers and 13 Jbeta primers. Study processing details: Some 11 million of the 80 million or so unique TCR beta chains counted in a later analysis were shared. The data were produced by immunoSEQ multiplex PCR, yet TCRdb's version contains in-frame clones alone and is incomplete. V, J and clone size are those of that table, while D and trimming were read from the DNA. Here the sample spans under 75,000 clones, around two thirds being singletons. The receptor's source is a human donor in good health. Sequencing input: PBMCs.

CDR3 sequence: CAWTGNPAYGYTF. Written as DNA, the CDR3 is TGTGCCTGGACGGGGAACCCCGCTTATGGCTACACCTTC. The rearrangement uses TRBV30 and TRBJ1-2; no clear D. From germline, CDR1 is GTSNPN and CDR2 SVGIG (reference sequence). The CDR3 has 13 residues. Trimming took off 4 bases at V and 5 bases at J, with 14 bases between the two ends.